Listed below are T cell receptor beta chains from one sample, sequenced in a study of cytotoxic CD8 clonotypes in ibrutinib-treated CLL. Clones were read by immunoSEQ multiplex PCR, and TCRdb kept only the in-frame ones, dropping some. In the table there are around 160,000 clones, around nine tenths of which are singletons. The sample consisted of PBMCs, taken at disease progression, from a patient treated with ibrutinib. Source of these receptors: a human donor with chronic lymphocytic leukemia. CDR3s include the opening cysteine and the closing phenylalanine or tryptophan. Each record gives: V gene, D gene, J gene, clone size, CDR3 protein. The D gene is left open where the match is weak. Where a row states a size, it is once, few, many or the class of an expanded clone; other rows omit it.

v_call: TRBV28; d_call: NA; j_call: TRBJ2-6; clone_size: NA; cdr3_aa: CASSTSARGSSGANVLTF
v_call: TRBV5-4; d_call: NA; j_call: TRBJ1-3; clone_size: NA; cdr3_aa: CASSLGGERYF
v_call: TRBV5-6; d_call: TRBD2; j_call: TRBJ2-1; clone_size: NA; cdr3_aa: CASSTPGLAGGGGYNEQFF
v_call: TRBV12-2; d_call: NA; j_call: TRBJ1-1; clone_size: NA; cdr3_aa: CASRSRDRGSATEAFF
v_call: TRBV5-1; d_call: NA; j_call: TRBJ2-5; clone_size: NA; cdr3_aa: CASSGTHQETQYF
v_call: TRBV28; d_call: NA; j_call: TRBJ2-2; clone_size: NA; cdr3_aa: CASSLWGVNTGELFF
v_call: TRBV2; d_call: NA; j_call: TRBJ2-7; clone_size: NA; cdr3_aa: CASSEGSLNPSYEQYF
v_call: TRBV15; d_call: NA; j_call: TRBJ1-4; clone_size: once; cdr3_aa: CATGEGREGKLFF
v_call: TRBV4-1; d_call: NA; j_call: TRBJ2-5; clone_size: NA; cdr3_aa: CASSQVRDRKETQYF
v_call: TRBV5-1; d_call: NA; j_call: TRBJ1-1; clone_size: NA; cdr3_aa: CASSLGWGLNTEAFF